This is a list of T cell receptor beta chains from one sample in a study of cytomegalovirus exposure and HLA in healthy donors. Profiling relied on immunoSEQ multiplex PCR, and the TCRdb table lists in-frame clones only, not all of them. Counted here are about 160,000 clones, around 78% occurring once; the ten biggest clones make up 0.95% to 1.1%. Sequencing was carried out using PBMCs. Every receptor here comes from a woman in her thirties or forties in good health and CMV-seronegative. The CDR3 runs from the conserved cysteine through the conserved F or W. D genes are given only for firm matches. Clone size is shown for a subset of rows, as once, few, many or a class of expanded clone.

len	d_gene	v_gene	j_gene	abundance	CDR3nt	CDR3aa
17	-	TRBV27	TRBJ2-7	few	TGTGCCAGCAGTTTATCCCCTCCTCGAGCCAGGGACTACGAGCAGTACTTC	CASSLSPPRARDYEQYF
15	-	TRBV18	TRBJ1-5	-	TGTGCCAGCTCACCGGGGGAGGGTTACAATCAGCCCCAGCATTTT	CASSPGEGYNQPQHF
14	-	TRBV30	TRBJ1-2	few	TGTGCCTGGAGTAAAGGAGTACAGGGAAGCGGCTACACCTTC	CAWSKGVQGSGYTF
15	-	TRBV5-4	TRBJ2-7	-	TGTGCCAGCAGCTTGGACCAGGGTCCCTCCTACGAGCAGTACTTC	CASSLDQGPSYEQYF
11	-	TRBV7-3	TRBJ2-3	-	TGTGCCAGCAGCTTAGGACTAAAGCAGTATTTT	CASSLGLKQYF
14	TRBD1	TRBV5-4	TRBJ2-7	-	TGTGCCAGCAGCCTGGACAGGGCCAACTACGAGCAGTACTTC	CASSLDRANYEQYF
15	TRBD2	TRBV6-6	TRBJ2-7	-	TGTGCCAGCAGTTACTCGTCTAGCGGGAGTTACGAGCAGTACTTC	CASSYSSSGSYEQYF
17	-	TRBV7-9	TRBJ1-2	-	TGTGCCAGCAGCCCCCTCAAAGGCGACCCTAACTATCGTGGCTACACCTTC	CASSPLKGDPNYRGYTF
16	TRBD1	TRBV18	TRBJ1-1	-	TGTGCCAGCTCACCCTCCGGACAGGGTGGGAACACTGAAGCTTTCTTT	CASSPSGQGGNTEAFF
13	-	TRBV25-1	TRBJ1-5	-	TGTGCCAGCAGCCGACAGGACGATCAGCCCCAGCATTTT	CASSRQDDQPQHF
11	TRBD1	TRBV30	TRBJ1-2	-	TGTGCCTGGGGACAGGGAGAGGGCTACACCTTC	CAWGQGEGYTF
16	TRBD2	TRBV7-3	TRBJ2-3	-	TGTGCCAGCAGCCCTGGGACTAGTTCAAGCACAGATACGCAGTATTTT	CASSPGTSSSTDTQYF
14	-	TRBV6-1	TRBJ2-7	few	TGTGCCAGTACTGGAGGGGGGGCAGGCGACGAGCAGTACTTC	CASTGGGAGDEQYF
13	TRBD2	TRBV2	TRBJ2-7	-	TGTGCCAGCAGGACGACTAGCAGCTACGAGCAGTACTTC	CASRTTSSYEQYF
16	-	TRBV1	TRBJ2-1	-	TGCACCAGCAGCCACCAGGGGACTAGCGGGAAGGATGAGCAGTTCTTC	CTSSHQGTSGKDEQFF
15	TRBD1	TRBV5-1	TRBJ1-2	once	TGCGCCAGCAGCTTAACCGACAGGGCGGGGTATGGCTACACCTTC	CASSLTDRAGYGYTF
15	-	TRBV4-2	TRBJ1-1	few	TGTGCCAGCAGCCAAGATGGTGGGGGGGAGACTGAAGCTTTCTTT	CASSQDGGGETEAFF
15	-	TRBV29-1	TRBJ2-7	once	TGCAGCGTTGAGAAGTCAGGGGTGAGTTCCTACGAGCAGTACTTC	CSVEKSGVSSYEQYF
14	TRBD1	TRBV11-2	TRBJ1-2	-	TGTGCCAGCAGCCAGGACAGGGGGCGGAGTGGCTACACCTTC	CASSQDRGRSGYTF
18	TRBD1	TRBV30	TRBJ2-2	-	TGTGCCTGGAGTGTTGACAGGGGACTTACTTCGAACACCGGGGAGCTGTTTTTT	CAWSVDRGLTSNTGELFF
15	-	TRBV30	TRBJ2-5	-	TGTGCCTGGAGTGTACCCGCGGGATACCAAGAGACCCAGTACTTC	CAWSVPAGYQETQYF